Each of the 17 T cell receptor beta chains below was sequenced from the same sample in a study of CD8 T cells in ankylosing spondylitis. TCRdb processed the 5' RACE reads anew with MiXCR; each CDR3 protein has one entry. The top ten hold approximately 15% of the sample, which has more than 150,000 distinct CDR3 sequences, 10% to 15% seen once. Material: blood, either unsorted or a sorted T cell fraction (not recorded which). Receptors were obtained from a male donor with ankylosing spondylitis or in good health (not recorded which).

The V call is TRBV2, the J call TRBJ2-3; a weak D match, TRBD2 (5 bases). This CDR3 has 18 amino acids. Trimming removed 6 bases from V and 2 bases from J, with 24 bases in between. CDR1 is SNHLY, CDR2 FYNNEI, per germline. CDR3 in amino acids: CASSWPLDKSGFTDTQYF. The DNA of the CDR3 is TGTGCCAGCAGCTGGCCCTTGGATAAGAGCGGTTTCACAGATACGCAGTATTTT.

There are a few counts of this clonotype. The rearrangement links TRBV3-1 to TRBJ2-5, with 10 nucleotides matching TRBD2. Per the germline V gene, CDR1 is LGHDT and CDR2 is YNNKEL (reference sequence). The V segment lost 1 base and the J segment 3 bases; nucleotides outside the gene matches: 8. The CDR3 loop spans 17 amino acids. DNA for the CDR3: TGTGCCAGCAGCCAAGGGGGCCAGGGACTAGCGAAAGAGACCCAGTACTTC. It specifies CASSQGGQGLAKETQYF.

A few counts support this clonotype. This sequence joins TRBV20-1 and TRBJ2-5; D uncertain. This CDR3 spans 13 amino acids. Trimming shortened V by 3 bases and J by 4 bases, and 12 bases separated the two germline ends. The germline gives CDR1 DFQATT, CDR2 SNEGSKA (reference sequence). CDR3 protein: CSASALMGETQYF. DNA of the CDR3: TGCAGTGCTAGCGCCCTAATGGGAGAGACCCAGTACTTC.

This clonotype was counted once. The chain joins TRBV5-1 to TRBJ1-2; D may be TRBD1 (6 bases). Germline CDR1 reads SGHRS; CDR2 reads YFSETQ. Deletions cut 6 bases from V and 3 bases from J, with 18 bases between. The CDR3 is made up of 15 amino acids. The CDR3 DNA reads as TGCGCCAGCACCCCGAGAGGGGGGGGCGACTATGGCTACACCTTC. This translates into CASTPRGGGDYGYTF. The entire variable domain, with the rest obtained from reference TRBV5-1 and TRBJ1-2, is as follows: KAGVTQTPRYLIKTRGQQVTLSCSPISGHRSVSWYQQTPGQGLQFLFEYFSETQRNKGNFPGRFSGRQFSNSRSEMNVSTLELGDSALYLCASTPRGGGDYGYTFGSGTRLTVV.

This clonotype was detected a few times. This chain links TRBV6-6 with TRBJ2-3, with 13 bases identical to TRBD2. The CDR3 has 14 amino acids. The germline V gene has CDR1 MNHNY and CDR2 SVGAGI (reference sequence). The V and J ends lost 10 bases and 5 bases, in that order; junction bases with no gene match: 6. The CDR3 loop reads CAITSGGGLDTQYF. CDR3 nucleotides: TGTGCCATCACTAGCGGGGGGGGTTTAGATACGCAGTATTTT.

This clonotype was picked up a small number of times. As DNA, the CDR3 is TGTGCCAGCAGCGATGGGACAACTCGAGGCGCAGATACGCAGTATTTT. Encoded protein: CASSDGTTRGADTQYF. The gene calls are TRBV7-9 and TRBJ2-3; a possible D gene is TRBD1 (6 bases). The germline gives CDR1 SEHNR, CDR2 FQNEAQ (reference sequence). V lost 5 bases to trimming and J lost 4 bases, with 19 bases between them. The CDR3 is 16 amino acids.

V usage is TRBV15 and J usage is TRBJ2-3; 11 positions match TRBD2. Germline-derived CDR1 and CDR2 are LNHNV and YYDKDF (reference sequence). The CDR3 sequence is 16 residues long. V trimming: 0 bases; J trimming: 11 bases; junction bases outside the gene matches: 10. The CDR3 here is CATSRDDLAGGSMQYF. The CDR3 DNA sequence: TGTGCCACCAGCAGAGATGATCTAGCGGGGGGTTCAATGCAGTATTTT.

This clonotype turned up a few times. The gene calls are TRBV20-1 and TRBJ2-7; 13 nucleotides align to TRBD2. The V and J ends lost 0 bases and 3 bases, in that order; junction bases with no gene match: 5. This CDR3 region has 16 residues. CDR1 is DFQATT, CDR2 SNEGSKA, per germline (reference sequence). DNA of the CDR3: TGCAGTGCTAGAGACTCGGGACTAGCGGGAAACTACGAGCAGTACTTC. This translates into CSARDSGLAGNYEQYF.

There are many counts of this clonotype. V gene TRBV27 combines with J gene TRBJ2-3; a possible D gene is TRBD1 (5 bases). Germline values: CDR1 MNHEY, CDR2 SMNVEV (reference sequence). The V gene lost 0 bases and the J gene lost 4 bases, with 14 bases spanning the gap. This CDR3 spans 16 amino acids. The CDR3 loop is CASSLSFYQGADTQYF. CDR3 DNA: TGTGCCAGCAGTTTATCTTTTTATCAGGGCGCAGATACGCAGTATTTT.

This clonotype was counted between two and nine times. This sequence joins TRBV6-1 and TRBJ1-6; maybe TRBD1 (5 bases). The CDR3 has 16 amino acids. V lost 1 base and J lost 9, with 16 bases in between. The V gene's germline CDR1 is MNHNS and CDR2 SASEGT. CDR3 loop: CASSEETETASSPLHF. The CDR3 nucleotides read TGTGCCAGCAGTGAAGAGACGGAGACAGCTTCTTCACCCCTCCACTTT.

This clonotype was observed many times. Written as DNA, the CDR3 is TGTGCCATCAGTCTAGCGGGAGCCCAAGAGACCCAGTACTTC. Residues: CAISLAGAQETQYF. The V gene is TRBV10-3, the J gene TRBJ2-5; TRBD2 agrees at 10 bases. CDR1 and CDR2 (germline): ENHRY, SYGVKD. V lost 5 bases, J lost 1 base, and 1 base stayed unmatched. The CDR3 runs to 14 residues.

The chain employs TRBV29-1 and TRBJ1-1; D perhaps matches TRBD1 (5 bases). Germline V CDR1 and CDR2: SQVTM, ANQGSEA. Trimming left V 4 bases short and J 0 bases short, with 12 bases between. This CDR3 comprises 14 residues. CDR3 loop: CSVVDGQMNTEAFF. The CDR3 region has the DNA TGCAGCGTTGTAGACGGACAAATGAACACTGAAGCTTTCTTT.

This clonotype turned up a few times. V gene TRBV6-1 combines with J gene TRBJ2-3, with D perhaps TRBD2 (6 bases). Per the germline V gene, CDR1 is MNHNS and CDR2 is SASEGT. This CDR3 comprises 15 residues. Trimming took 10 bases from V and 5 from J, leaving 22 bases between them. The CDR3 protein is CATAILSGLKDTQYF. The CDR3 bases are TGTGCCACCGCCATTCTAAGCGGGCTCAAAGATACGCAGTATTTT.

This clonotype was seen at least ten times. The chain recombines TRBV7-2 with TRBJ2-7, with 11 bases lining up with TRBD2. The length of the CDR3 is 16 residues. V was pared by 6 bases and J by 3 bases, with 10 bases of the junction left unmatched. Germline V gene data show CDR1 as SGHTA and CDR2 as FQGNSA. The CDR3 region is CASSISGGAFSYEQYF. CDR3 nucleotides: TGTGCCAGCAGTATTAGCGGGGGGGCCTTTAGCTACGAGCAGTACTTC. Variable domain in full (rest from reference TRBV7-2 and TRBJ2-7): GAGVSQSPSNKVTEKGKDVELRCDPISGHTALYWYRQSLGQGLEFLIYFQGNSAPDKSGLPSDRFSAERTGGSVSTLTIQRTQQEDSAVYLCASSISGGAFSYEQYFGPGTRLTVT.

This rearrangement joins TRBV6-1 to TRBJ1-2; no firm D call. CDR3 length: 15 residues. CDR1 is MNHNS and CDR2 is SASEGT in the germline V gene. V was trimmed by 4 bases and J by 4 bases, leaving 16 bases between them. DNA for the CDR3: TGTGCCAGCAGTGCGGACCGCCGCGACTTCTATGGCTACACCTTC. Residues: CASSADRRDFYGYTF.

The chain has TRBV4-2 and TRBJ2-5, with D possibly being TRBD1 or TRBD2 (5 bases each). Between the trimmed V and J ends, which lost 4 bases and 2 bases, there was a span of 23 bases. The CDR3 totals 18 residues. Germline CDR1 and CDR2: LGHNA and YNFKEQ. The DNA for the CDR3 is TGTGCCAGCAGCCCCGATCGTTTTGGGCTAGAGGGGCAAGAGACCCAGTACTTC. It encodes CASSPDRFGLEGQETQYF.

This chain connects TRBV9 to TRBJ2-7, with D possibly TRBD2 on 7 matching bases. Germline CDR1 SGDLS, CDR2 YYNGEE. V lost 4 bases and J 2 bases, leaving 16 bases between the germline ends. The CDR3 is made up of 15 amino acids. DNA of the CDR3: TGTGCCAGCAGCCCCGCGTCGGGGGGCCCCTACGAGCAGTACTTC. Protein product: CASSPASGGPYEQYF.